These 20 T cell receptor beta chains came from one sample sequenced in a study of pediatric ulcerative colitis. Produced via immunoSEQ multiplex PCR; TCRdb's table is partial and in-frame only. The sample holds approximately 15,000 clones, 74% seen once. The rectum was sampled with one to two pinch biopsies at colonoscopy. The sample was gut tissue. The source is a girl aged 10 to 17 with moderate ulcerative colitis.

V gene TRBV27 combines with J gene TRBJ2-7; D not resolved. Trimming stripped 6 bases from V and 0 bases from J, with 6 bases between. The CDR3 length is 12 residues. The V gene's germline CDR1 is MNHEY and CDR2 SMNVEV (reference sequence). In nucleotides, the CDR3 is TGTGCCAGCAGATCTGGCTCCTACGAGCAGTACTTC. Translation: CASRSGSYEQYF.

The V gene is TRBV5-6, the J gene TRBJ2-7, with 7 bases identical to TRBD1. Germline CDR1 and CDR2: SGHDT and YYEEEE. The CDR3 runs to 13 residues. V dropped 4 bases and J dropped 1; count of bases not matched to a gene: 2. The CDR3 is CASSDRASYEQYF. The CDR3, as DNA: TGTGCCAGCAGCGACAGGGCTTCCTACGAGCAGTACTTC.

This clone has just one count. J is TRBJ1-2 and V is TRBV11-2; D unresolved. V dropped 2 bases and J dropped 6 bases, with 13 bases sitting between them. The CDR3 totals 14 residues. Looked up from germline, CDR1 is SGHAT and CDR2 is FQNNGV. Here the CDR3 DNA reads TGTGCCAGCAGCTTATTACCCGGCACCGATGGCTACACCTTC. Encoded protein: CASSLLPGTDGYTF.

The rearrangement joins TRBV5-6 to TRBJ2-1, with a tentative D call TRBD1 (5 bases). The CDR3 has 16 amino acids. CDR1 SGHDT and CDR2 YYEEEE come from the germline V gene. The V end lost 1 base, the J end lost 4 bases, and 15 bases lay between the germline ends. The CDR3 region has the DNA TGTGCCAGCAGCTTGTTTGGCAGGGAAACTTACAATGAGCAGTTCTTC. Translated: CASSLFGRETYNEQFF.

This chain links TRBV19 with TRBJ1-5, with unresolved D. V dropped 7 bases and J dropped 1 base, with 14 bases sitting between them. Germline V gives CDR1 LNHDA, CDR2 SQIVND (reference sequence). The CDR3 runs to 15 residues. The CDR3 is CASTPETGSNQPQHF. The CDR3 coding sequence is TGTGCCAGTACCCCAGAAACGGGGAGCAATCAGCCCCAGCATTTT. The entire variable domain, with the rest obtained from reference TRBV19 and TRBJ1-5, is as follows: DGGITQSPKYLFRKEGQNVTLSCEQNLNHDAMYWYRQDPGQGLRLIYYSQIVNDFQKGDIAEGYSVSREKKESFPLTVTSAQKNPTAFYLCASTPETGSNQPQHFGDGTRLSIL.

The chain has TRBV10-3 and TRBJ2-7; 8 bases align to TRBD1. V trimming: 0 bases; J trimming: 6 bases; junction bases outside the gene matches: 7. Germline V CDR1 and CDR2: ENHRY, SYGVKD. This CDR3 is built from 15 residues. CDR3 protein: CAISESGTGGPEQYF. CDR3 bases: TGTGCCATCAGTGAGTCGGGAACAGGGGGACCCGAGCAGTACTTC.

This chain uses TRBV5-4 with TRBJ1-3; D unresolved. CDR1 SGHNT and CDR2 YYREEE come from the germline V gene (reference sequence). CDR3 length: 13 residues. V was trimmed by 4 bases and J by 7 bases, leaving 12 bases between them. CDR3 nucleotide sequence: TGTGCCAGCAGCACCGCAGAACGCAACACCATATATTTT. Protein sequence: CASSTAERNTIYF.

The rearrangement joins TRBV4-2 to TRBJ1-1; a possible D gene is TRBD1 (5 bases). CDR1 is LGHNA and CDR2 is YNFKEQ in the germline V gene. The V and J ends lost 0 bases and 8 bases respectively, with 10 bases between them. The CDR3 spans 13 residues. CDR3 nucleotide sequence: TGTGCCAGCAGCCAAGATAAGGGGAGGGAAGCTTTCTTT. It yields the protein CASSQDKGREAFF.

The gene calls are TRBV11-1 and TRBJ2-7; D is unclear. Trimming left V 5 bases short and J 2 bases short, with 13 bases between. This CDR3 comprises 14 residues. Germline V gives CDR1 SGHAT, CDR2 FQDESV (reference sequence). In nucleotides, the CDR3 is TGTGCCAGCAGCCAAAGGATAAGCCCCTACGAGCAGTACTTC. This encodes CASSQRISPYEQYF.

This clone was detected only a few times. The CDR3 reads CASSPLQDSGGNTIYF. CDR3 in DNA: TGTGCCAGCTCACCACTTCAGGACAGCGGCGGAAACACCATATATTTT. V is TRBV18 and J is TRBJ1-3; a possible D gene is TRBD1 (6 bases). The V end lost 1 base, the J end lost 4 bases, and 14 bases lay between the germline ends. Germline assignment: CDR1 KGHSH and CDR2 LQKENI. The CDR3 length is 16 residues.

V usage is TRBV5-6 and J usage is TRBJ2-7, with 9 bases fitting TRBD1. This CDR3 is built from 13 residues. The germline V gene encodes CDR1 SGHDT and CDR2 YYEEEE. The V and J ends lost 3 bases and 3 bases, in that order; junction bases with no gene match: 1. CDR3 coding DNA: TGTGCCAGCAGCTGGGGACAGGGCTACGAGCAGTACTTC. Translation: CASSWGQGYEQYF. The whole variable domain, filled in from reference TRBV5-6 and TRBJ2-7, reads DAGVTQSPTHLIKTRGQQVTLRCSPKSGHDTVSWYQQALGQGPQFIFQYYEEEERQRGNFPDRFSGHQFPNYSSELNVNALLLGDSALYLCASSWGQGYEQYFGPGTRLTVT.

The gene calls are TRBV18 and TRBJ2-3; 11 bases fit TRBD1. The CDR3 loop spans 19 amino acids. With 4 bases clipped from V and 6 bases from J, the junction kept 18 bases outside the gene matches. Per the germline V gene, CDR1 is KGHSH and CDR2 is LQKENI. The CDR3 DNA reads as TGTGCCAGCTCACGAACCCAAGGGACAGGGGGAACCACATTGGATACGCAGTATTTT. Its protein is CASSRTQGTGGTTLDTQYF.

This clone is labeled medium-sized. V usage is TRBV7-9 and J usage is TRBJ1-6, with D perhaps matching TRBD1 (5 bases). This CDR3 spans 13 amino acids. V lost 4 bases and J lost 9, with 10 bases in between. Germline V gives CDR1 SEHNR, CDR2 FQNEAQ (reference sequence). The CDR3 DNA sequence: TGTGCCAGCAGCTCGTGGGACCTTTCACCCCTCCACTTT. Translating gives CASSSWDLSPLHF.

The rearrangement links TRBV6-5 to TRBJ1-1; 10 bases map to TRBD1. Germline-derived CDR1 and CDR2 are MNHEY and SVGAGI. The CDR3 is 15 residues long. The ends lost 4 bases at V and 9 bases at J; junction bases unmatched: 11. The CDR3, as DNA: TGTGCCAGCAGTTCACTCGCGACAGGGGGCCCAAAAGCTTTCTTT. Its protein product is CASSSLATGGPKAFF.

The V call is TRBV4-1, the J call TRBJ2-2, with D perhaps TRBD1 (5 bases). V lost 4 bases to trimming and J lost 5 bases, with 26 bases between them. This CDR3 spans 19 amino acids. Germline loops: CDR1 MGHRA, CDR2 YSYEKL. Here the CDR3 DNA reads TGCGCCAGCAGCCCGGGTTTGGTCAGGGAATTCACCCGGACCGGGGAGCTGTTTTTT. It is translated as CASSPGLVREFTRTGELFF.

The CDR3 reads CASSPLTIHNALLDEQYF. For the CDR3, the DNA is TGCGCCAGCAGCCCCCTAACAATTCACAATGCTCTTCTGGACGAGCAGTACTTC. This chain connects TRBV4-1 to TRBJ2-7; no reliable D call. This CDR3 comprises 18 residues. Germline V lookup: CDR1 MGHRA, CDR2 YSYEKL. V was trimmed by 4 bases and J by 5 bases, leaving 27 bases between them.

This chain links TRBV18 with TRBJ2-5; no clear D. With 5 bases removed from V and 1 base from J, the gap between germline ends came to 8 bases. CDR1 KGHSH and CDR2 LQKENI come from the germline V gene. The CDR3 runs to 13 residues. The DNA of the CDR3 is TGTGCCAGCTCAGCACTCACCCAAGAGACCCAGTACTTC. Amino acid sequence: CASSALTQETQYF.

In nucleotides, the CDR3 is TGTGCCAGTAGTAAGCTGGGACAATCTAATGAAAAACTGTTTTTT. It is translated as CASSKLGQSNEKLFF. The chain combines TRBV19 with TRBJ1-4; D is perhaps TRBD1 (6 bases). The ends were cut back, 4 bases at V and 3 bases at J, with 12 bases in the middle. This CDR3 has 15 amino acids. Germline V gives CDR1 LNHDA, CDR2 SQIVND (reference sequence). The complete variable domain, with remaining parts taken from reference TRBV19 and TRBJ1-4, reads DGGITQSPKYLFRKEGQNVTLSCEQNLNHDAMYWYRQDPGQGLRLIYYSQIVNDFQKGDIAEGYSVSREKKESFPLTVTSAQKNPTAFYLCASSKLGQSNEKLFFGSGTQLSVL.

Only one count was recorded for this clone. The genes are TRBV2 and TRBJ1-2; tentative D call: TRBD1 (6 bases). Trimming cost V 0 bases and J 1 base, with 9 bases left between them. The CDR3 runs to 15 residues. The germline V gene encodes CDR1 SNHLY and CDR2 FYNNEI. The CDR3 DNA sequence: TGTGCCAGCAGTGAAGCCTACAGGGTTAACTATGGCTACACCTTC. This gives the protein CASSEAYRVNYGYTF.

V usage is TRBV11-3 and J usage is TRBJ2-1, with D perhaps TRBD1 (5 bases). The CDR3 length is 15 residues. The V gene's germline CDR1 is SGHNT and CDR2 YENEEA. V lost 1 base, J lost 0 bases, and 7 bases lay in between. The CDR3 spells CASSLGQGSYNEQFF. In nucleotides, the CDR3 is TGTGCCAGCAGCTTAGGGCAGGGCTCCTACAATGAGCAGTTCTTC.